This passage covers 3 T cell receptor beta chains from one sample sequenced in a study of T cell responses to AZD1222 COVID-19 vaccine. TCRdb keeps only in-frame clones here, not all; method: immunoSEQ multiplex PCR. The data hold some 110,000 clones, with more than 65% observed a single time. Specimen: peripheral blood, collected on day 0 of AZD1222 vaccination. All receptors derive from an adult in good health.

The CDR3 coding sequence is TGTGCCAGCAGCCCCGACAGGGGTAATCAGCCCCAGCATTTT. Translating gives CASSPDRGNQPQHF. The J gene is TRBJ1-5, the V gene TRBV5-4; 8 bases fit TRBD1. Germline CDR1 and CDR2: SGHNT and YYREEE (reference sequence). The CDR3 loop spans 14 amino acids. V gave up 4 bases and J gave up 4 bases; unmatched junction bases: 4.

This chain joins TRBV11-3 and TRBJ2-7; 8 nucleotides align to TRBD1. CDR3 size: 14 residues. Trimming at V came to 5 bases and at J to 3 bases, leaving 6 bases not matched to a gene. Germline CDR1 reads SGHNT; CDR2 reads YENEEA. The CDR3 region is CASSPGQVNYEQYF. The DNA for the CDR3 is TGTGCCAGCAGCCCGGGACAGGTGAACTACGAGCAGTACTTC.

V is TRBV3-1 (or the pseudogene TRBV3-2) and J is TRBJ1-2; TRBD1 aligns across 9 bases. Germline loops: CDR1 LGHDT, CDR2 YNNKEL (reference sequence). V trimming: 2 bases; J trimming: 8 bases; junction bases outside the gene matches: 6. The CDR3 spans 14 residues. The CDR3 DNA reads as TGTGCCAGCAGCCAAAAGGGACAGGGCGGAGGCTACACCTTC. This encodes CASSQKGQGGGYTF.